This is a list of T cell receptor beta chains from one sample in a study of blood T cell repertoires in COVID-19. Data came from immunoSEQ multiplex PCR; TCRdb stores just in-frame clones and leaves some out. The sample includes some 350,000 clones, 85% to 90% of them seen just once. The sample was peripheral blood. Receptors originate from a woman aged 45-59 years with COVID-19, enrolled during active disease. The CDR3 runs from the conserved cysteine through the conserved F or W. A D gene is named only where the DNA matches it firmly. Rows may omit the clone size; those that give it use once, few, many or a size class.

J gene: TRBJ1-2
clone size: few
D gene: NA
CDR3 length: 20
V gene: TRBV12-2
CDR3 DNA: TGTGCAAGTCGCTCTCCTGGTCCCGGGACAGGGTCCGACGGGAGGTATGGCTACACCTTC
CDR3 protein: CASRSPGPGTGSDGRYGYTF

J gene: TRBJ2-3
clone size: NA
D gene: NA
CDR3 length: 13
V gene: TRBV24-1
CDR3 DNA: TGTGCCACCAGTGATCGGAGCACAGATACGCAGTATTTT
CDR3 protein: CATSDRSTDTQYF

J gene: TRBJ2-1
clone size: NA
D gene: NA
CDR3 length: 14
V gene: TRBV6-2/TRBV6-3
CDR3 DNA: TGTGCCAGCAGTTACTCGGCAGGCTACGGTGAGCAGTTCTTC
CDR3 protein: CASSYSAGYGEQFF

J gene: TRBJ2-7
clone size: NA
D gene: TRBD2
CDR3 length: 15
V gene: TRBV7-6
CDR3 DNA: TGTGCCAGCAGCTTAGTTGCTAGCGGGAGGCTCGAGCAGTACTTC
CDR3 protein: CASSLVASGRLEQYF

J gene: TRBJ1-2
clone size: NA
D gene: NA
CDR3 length: 14
V gene: TRBV6-1
CDR3 DNA: TGTGCCAGCAGTGAAGCGTCGCAGGGCTATGGCTACACCTTC
CDR3 protein: CASSEASQGYGYTF

J gene: TRBJ1-6
clone size: NA
D gene: TRBD1
CDR3 length: 17
V gene: TRBV27
CDR3 DNA: TGTGCCAGCAGAACAGGGGGCTTAGGAGGGTATAATTCACCCCTCCACTTT
CDR3 protein: CASRTGGLGGYNSPLHF

J gene: TRBJ2-5
clone size: NA
D gene: NA
CDR3 length: 12
V gene: TRBV30
CDR3 DNA: TGTGCCTGGAGTTTTCTAGCGGAGACCCAGTACTTC
CDR3 protein: CAWSFLAETQYF

J gene: TRBJ1-2
clone size: NA
D gene: NA
CDR3 length: 13
V gene: TRBV4-3
CDR3 DNA: TGCGCCAGCAGCCAGGGCCTTGTTGGTGGCTACACCTTC
CDR3 protein: CASSQGLVGGYTF

J gene: TRBJ2-3
clone size: NA
D gene: TRBD2
CDR3 length: 15
V gene: TRBV11-2
CDR3 DNA: TGTGCCAGCAGCTTAGCTAGCGGGTTCGTGCATACGCAGTATTTT
CDR3 protein: CASSLASGFVHTQYF

J gene: TRBJ1-2
clone size: NA
D gene: TRBD1
CDR3 length: 14
V gene: TRBV28
CDR3 DNA: TGTGCCAGCAGTGGGGGACAGGGGTTAAAAGGCTACACCTTC
CDR3 protein: CASSGGQGLKGYTF

J gene: TRBJ1-1
clone size: NA
D gene: NA
CDR3 length: 14
V gene: TRBV11-3
CDR3 DNA: TGTGCCAGCCCCGGGGCAGGGGTGAACACTGAAGCTTTCTTT
CDR3 protein: CASPGAGVNTEAFF

J gene: TRBJ2-1
clone size: once
D gene: TRBD2
CDR3 length: 13
V gene: TRBV6-4
CDR3 DNA: TGTGCCAGCAGTGGGGGACTAGCGGGGGAGCAGTTCTTC
CDR3 protein: CASSGGLAGEQFF

J gene: TRBJ2-7
clone size: NA
D gene: NA
CDR3 length: 16
V gene: TRBV7-2
CDR3 DNA: TGTGCCAGCAGCTCTAGGGCAGGACTCTCCCACGGCGAGCAGTACTTC
CDR3 protein: CASSSRAGLSHGEQYF

J gene: TRBJ1-5
clone size: NA
D gene: NA
CDR3 length: 16
V gene: TRBV19
CDR3 DNA: TGTGCCAGTAGTCCCATGTGGGGGGGCCGCAATCAGCCCCAGCATTTT
CDR3 protein: CASSPMWGGRNQPQHF

J gene: TRBJ1-1
clone size: NA
D gene: TRBD1
CDR3 length: 15
V gene: TRBV6-5
CDR3 DNA: TGTGCCAGCAGTTACAGGACAGGGGTCGGCACTGAAGCTTTCTTT
CDR3 protein: CASSYRTGVGTEAFF

J gene: TRBJ1-1
clone size: NA
D gene: NA
CDR3 length: 13
V gene: TRBV30
CDR3 DNA: TGTGCCTGGAGTGTCGGCAGGGGCACTGAAGCTTTCTTT
CDR3 protein: CAWSVGRGTEAFF

J gene: TRBJ2-1
clone size: NA
D gene: TRBD2
CDR3 length: 15
V gene: TRBV5-4
CDR3 DNA: TGTGCCAGCAGCCGGACTAGCGGGAGTACCGATGAGCAGTTCTTC
CDR3 protein: CASSRTSGSTDEQFF

J gene: TRBJ2-5
clone size: NA
D gene: NA
CDR3 length: 15
V gene: TRBV10-3
CDR3 DNA: TGTGCCATCAGTGATAAGGCCCGACTGGTAGAGACCCAGTACTTC
CDR3 protein: CAISDKARLVETQYF

J gene: TRBJ2-1
clone size: NA
D gene: TRBD1
CDR3 length: 12
V gene: TRBV6-5
CDR3 DNA: TGTGCCAGCCCGGACAGGAACAATGAGCAGTTCTTC
CDR3 protein: CASPDRNNEQFF

J gene: TRBJ1-1
clone size: NA
D gene: NA
CDR3 length: 17
V gene: TRBV19
CDR3 DNA: TGTGCCAGTAGTATAAACGTCCCAGGGTCCATGAACACTGAAGCTTTCTTT
CDR3 protein: CASSINVPGSMNTEAFF

J gene: TRBJ1-1
clone size: NA
D gene: NA
CDR3 length: 13
V gene: TRBV18
CDR3 DNA: TGTGCCAGCTCACCACTACGGGACACTGAAGCTTTCTTT
CDR3 protein: CASSPLRDTEAFF

J gene: TRBJ2-7
clone size: NA
D gene: TRBD2
CDR3 length: 16
V gene: TRBV7-9
CDR3 DNA: TGTGCCAGCAGCTCTACTCCGGGACTAGCGGGAGGCGAGCAGTACTTC
CDR3 protein: CASSSTPGLAGGEQYF

J gene: TRBJ2-1
clone size: NA
D gene: TRBD1
CDR3 length: 16
V gene: TRBV19
CDR3 DNA: TGTGCCAGTAGTATCCTGGGACAGGGGGTGAACAATGAGCAGTTCTTC
CDR3 protein: CASSILGQGVNNEQFF

J gene: TRBJ1-4
clone size: NA
D gene: NA
CDR3 length: 13
V gene: TRBV5-1
CDR3 DNA: TGCGCCAGGGTCGCAGGGAGGAGTGAAAAACTGTTTTTT
CDR3 protein: CARVAGRSEKLFF

J gene: TRBJ2-1
clone size: NA
D gene: TRBD2
CDR3 length: 17
V gene: TRBV3-1/TRBV3-2
CDR3 DNA: TGTGCCAGCAGCCAAGATCACGGGGGAGGGAGATACAATGAGCAGTTCTTC
CDR3 protein: CASSQDHGGGRYNEQFF

J gene: TRBJ1-1
clone size: NA
D gene: TRBD1
CDR3 length: 14
V gene: TRBV5-1
CDR3 DNA: TGCGCCAGTATGGACAGGGCTAAGAGGACTGAAGCTTTCTTT
CDR3 protein: CASMDRAKRTEAFF

J gene: TRBJ2-3
clone size: NA
D gene: TRBD1
CDR3 length: 18
V gene: TRBV7-2
CDR3 DNA: TGTGCCAGCAGCTTCTATGGGAGGGGACAGGGGGCATGGGATACGCAGTATTTT
CDR3 protein: CASSFYGRGQGAWDTQYF

J gene: TRBJ2-6
clone size: NA
D gene: TRBD1
CDR3 length: 18
V gene: TRBV7-8
CDR3 DNA: TGTGCCAGCAGCCTAATTGGTACAGGGGCCTCTGGGGCCAACGTCCTGACTTTC
CDR3 protein: CASSLIGTGASGANVLTF

J gene: TRBJ1-1
clone size: NA
D gene: NA
CDR3 length: 14
V gene: TRBV5-8
CDR3 DNA: TGTGCCAGCAGCTTTCGCGACACGAACACTGAAGCTTTCTTT
CDR3 protein: CASSFRDTNTEAFF

J gene: TRBJ2-2
clone size: few
D gene: TRBD1
CDR3 length: 15
V gene: TRBV6-5
CDR3 DNA: TGTGCCAGCAGGGCGGACAGGGAGAACACCGGGGAGCTGTTTTTT
CDR3 protein: CASRADRENTGELFF

J gene: TRBJ1-3
clone size: NA
D gene: NA
CDR3 length: 17
V gene: TRBV29-1
CDR3 DNA: TGCAGCGTCCCCACCAACAGTGTCTTCCACTCTGGAAACACCATATATTTT
CDR3 protein: CSVPTNSVFHSGNTIYF

J gene: TRBJ2-3
clone size: NA
D gene: TRBD1
CDR3 length: 15
V gene: TRBV2
CDR3 DNA: TGTGCCAGCACTGCCGAGGGACAGGGGTCTGATACGCAGTATTTT
CDR3 protein: CASTAEGQGSDTQYF

J gene: TRBJ2-7
clone size: NA
D gene: TRBD1
CDR3 length: 15
V gene: TRBV6-1
CDR3 DNA: TGTGCCAGCGGGGGGACAGGAACCCCCGAGAGAGAGCAGTACTTC
CDR3 protein: CASGGTGTPEREQYF

J gene: TRBJ2-1
clone size: NA
D gene: TRBD2
CDR3 length: 16
V gene: TRBV7-2
CDR3 DNA: TGTGCCAGCAGCCACCGCCCGGGACTAGCTTACAATGAGCAGTTCTTC
CDR3 protein: CASSHRPGLAYNEQFF

J gene: TRBJ1-5
clone size: NA
D gene: NA
CDR3 length: 15
V gene: TRBV18
CDR3 DNA: TGTGCCAGCTCGCCCAGTTTGGGGGGGAATCAGCCCCAGCATTTT
CDR3 protein: CASSPSLGGNQPQHF

J gene: TRBJ1-4
clone size: NA
D gene: NA
CDR3 length: 15
V gene: TRBV5-1
CDR3 DNA: TGCGCCAGCAGCACGAGACCTGGAGGTAGTGAAAAACTGTTTTTT
CDR3 protein: CASSTRPGGSEKLFF

J gene: TRBJ1-1
clone size: NA
D gene: TRBD1
CDR3 length: 16
V gene: TRBV15
CDR3 DNA: TGTGCCACCAGCAGGCATACAGGGGTGGCGAACACTGAAGCTTTCTTT
CDR3 protein: CATSRHTGVANTEAFF

J gene: TRBJ1-6
clone size: NA
D gene: NA
CDR3 length: 16
V gene: TRBV11-3
CDR3 DNA: TGTGCCAGCAGCCTACGGGGAAAAGGCTATAATTCACCCCTCCACTTT
CDR3 protein: CASSLRGKGYNSPLHF

J gene: TRBJ2-1
clone size: NA
D gene: TRBD2
CDR3 length: 16
V gene: TRBV30
CDR3 DNA: TGTGCCTGGAGTGTGGGGAGCGGGGCCTCCTACAATGAGCAGTTCTTC
CDR3 protein: CAWSVGSGASYNEQFF

J gene: TRBJ2-3
clone size: NA
D gene: TRBD2
CDR3 length: 15
V gene: TRBV9
CDR3 DNA: TGTGCCAGCAGCTATACTAGCGGGACCACAGATACGCAGTATTTT
CDR3 protein: CASSYTSGTTDTQYF

J gene: TRBJ2-2
clone size: NA
D gene: TRBD2
CDR3 length: 20
V gene: TRBV3-1/TRBV3-2
CDR3 DNA: TGTGCCAGCAGCCGCGGGGGGCTAGCGGGATCGTCGGTGAACACCGGGGAGCTGTTTTTT
CDR3 protein: CASSRGGLAGSSVNTGELFF

J gene: TRBJ2-7
clone size: NA
D gene: TRBD1
CDR3 length: 15
V gene: TRBV7-9
CDR3 DNA: TGTGCCAGCAGCTCATCCGGGACAGGGTTCTACGAGCAGTACTTC
CDR3 protein: CASSSSGTGFYEQYF

J gene: TRBJ2-1
clone size: NA
D gene: NA
CDR3 length: 14
V gene: TRBV6-5
CDR3 DNA: TGTGCCAGCAGGCGACAAGGCTCCTACAATGAGCAGTTCTTC
CDR3 protein: CASRRQGSYNEQFF

J gene: TRBJ2-1
clone size: NA
D gene: TRBD2
CDR3 length: 16
V gene: TRBV5-1
CDR3 DNA: TGCGCCAGCAGCTTGGGGCTAGCGGGAGGCCTCAATGAGCAGTTCTTC
CDR3 protein: CASSLGLAGGLNEQFF

J gene: TRBJ1-3
clone size: NA
D gene: NA
CDR3 length: 14
V gene: TRBV7-9
CDR3 DNA: TGTGCCAGCAGCTTAGTTGGGTCAGGCAACACCATATATTTT
CDR3 protein: CASSLVGSGNTIYF

J gene: TRBJ2-1
clone size: NA
D gene: NA
CDR3 length: 15
V gene: TRBV7-6
CDR3 DNA: TGTGCCAGCAGCCCCAGGGGGGCGGCCTACAATGAGCAGTTCTTC
CDR3 protein: CASSPRGAAYNEQFF

J gene: TRBJ1-1
clone size: NA
D gene: NA
CDR3 length: 15
V gene: TRBV6-5
CDR3 DNA: TGTGCCAGCACCCGCGGGGGGAACCAGAACACTGAAGCTTTCTTT
CDR3 protein: CASTRGGNQNTEAFF

J gene: TRBJ2-1
clone size: NA
D gene: NA
CDR3 length: 15
V gene: TRBV11-3
CDR3 DNA: TGTGCCAGCAGCTTTTGGGGCTCGAAACGGGAGTTCCAGTTCTTC
CDR3 protein: CASSFWGSKREFQFF

J gene: TRBJ1-3
clone size: NA
D gene: TRBD1
CDR3 length: 15
V gene: TRBV6-5
CDR3 DNA: TGTGCCAGCAGGAGTTCCGGGACAGGTAGAAACACCATATATTTT
CDR3 protein: CASRSSGTGRNTIYF

J gene: TRBJ1-6
clone size: NA
D gene: NA
CDR3 length: 13
V gene: TRBV7-2
CDR3 DNA: TGTGCCAGCGGCCGGGAGCCTAATTCACCCCTCCATTTT
CDR3 protein: CASGREPNSPLHF

J gene: TRBJ1-2
clone size: NA
D gene: TRBD1
CDR3 length: 15
V gene: TRBV29-1
CDR3 DNA: TGCAGCGTTGACGTGTGGTCAGGGGGCGGGTATGGCTACACCTTC
CDR3 protein: CSVDVWSGGGYGYTF

J gene: TRBJ2-1
clone size: NA
D gene: TRBD2
CDR3 length: 17
V gene: TRBV5-1
CDR3 DNA: TGCGCCAGCAGCCGAATACTAGCGTCCCCCGCGTACAATGAGCAGTTCTTC
CDR3 protein: CASSRILASPAYNEQFF

J gene: TRBJ1-6
clone size: NA
D gene: TRBD1
CDR3 length: 15
V gene: TRBV7-9
CDR3 DNA: TGTGCCAGCAGCTTCGACAGGGGGACCAATTCACCCCTCCACTTT
CDR3 protein: CASSFDRGTNSPLHF

J gene: TRBJ1-6
clone size: few
D gene: TRBD1
CDR3 length: 15
V gene: TRBV4-3
CDR3 DNA: TGCGCCAGCAGCCAAGATGGGACAGCTAATTCACCCCTCCACTTT
CDR3 protein: CASSQDGTANSPLHF